These 4 T cell receptor beta chains came from one sample sequenced in a study of T cell changes during pregnancy in multiple sclerosis. Assay: immunoSEQ multiplex PCR; the TCRdb copy retains only in-frame clones and omits some. Of about 98,000 clones listed, 92% were seen once; the top ten hold 2% to 3%. The sample was peripheral blood, taken after pregnancy. These receptors originate from a female donor in good health, enrolled as a control in a pregnancy study.

The chain couples TRBV5-1 to TRBJ1-1; D unresolved. Per germline, CDR1 SGHRS and CDR2 YFSETQ. The CDR3 is 14 amino acids. Between the trimmed V and J ends, which lost 0 bases and 3 bases, there was a span of 9 bases. CDR3 protein: CASSLGGGYTEAFF. CDR3 bases: TGCGCCAGCAGCTTGGGTGGAGGGTACACTGAAGCTTTCTTT. Supplemented by reference TRBV5-1 and TRBJ1-1, the full variable domain reads KAGVTQTPRYLIKTRGQQVTLSCSPISGHRSVSWYQQTPGQGLQFLFEYFSETQRNKGNFPGRFSGRQFSNSRSEMNVSTLELGDSALYLCASSLGGGYTEAFFGQGTRLTVV.

The chain has TRBV25-1 and TRBJ2-5, with TRBD1 as a possible D gene (6 bases). Trimming cost V 1 base and J 5 bases, with 14 bases left between them. This CDR3 spans 15 amino acids. Germline-derived CDR1 and CDR2 are MGHDK and SYGVNS. In DNA form, the CDR3 reads TGTGCCAGCAGTGAATTGACAGGCCCCGGGGAGACCCAGTACTTC. Translated: CASSELTGPGETQYF. The full variable domain, completed using reference TRBV25-1 and TRBJ2-5, is EADIYQTPRYLVIGTGKKITLECSQTMGHDKMYWYQQDPGMELHLIHYSYGVNSTEKGDLSSESTVSRIRTEHFPLTLESARPSHTSQYLCASSELTGPGETQYFGPGTRLLVL.

This chain joins TRBV7-9 and TRBJ1-3; D is possibly TRBD1 (5 bases). Deletions cut 1 base from V and 7 bases from J, with 17 bases between. Germline assignment: CDR1 SEHNR and CDR2 FQNEAQ (reference sequence). The CDR3 consists of 16 residues. The CDR3 here is CASSLGRTPHPNTIYF. The CDR3, as DNA: TGTGCCAGCAGCTTAGGTCGGACACCCCATCCTAACACCATATATTTT.

This clone has only one observation. The chain carries TRBV2 and TRBJ2-7; the D is unclear. The germline CDR1 and CDR2 sequences are SNHLY and FYNNEI. The CDR3 loop spans 13 amino acids. Trimming removed 3 bases from V and 2 bases from J, with 8 bases in between. This CDR3 is CASSEQRAYEQYF. The DNA of the CDR3 is TGTGCCAGCAGTGAGCAGCGTGCCTACGAGCAGTACTTC.